The rows below give T cell receptor beta chains drawn from one sample of a study of cytomegalovirus exposure and HLA in healthy donors. Produced via immunoSEQ multiplex PCR; TCRdb's table is partial and in-frame only. The table records about 110,000 clones, around four fifths of them present only once. Sequencing was performed on PBMCs. The receptors shown here come from a man aged 30 to 39 in good health and CMV-seronegative. Each CDR3 is given with its conserved first and last residue.

j_call v_call cdr3_aa
TRBJ2-5 TRBV27 CASSGGTSGVGETQYF
TRBJ2-7 TRBV19 CASSQRQGGYEQYF
TRBJ2-2 TRBV4-1 CASSQAPGGSATGELFF
TRBJ2-3 TRBV5-1 CASSLSGRADTQYF
TRBJ1-2 TRBV19 CASSIDRPTAGGYTF
TRBJ2-2 TRBV7-7 CASSSRGGGGNTGELFF
TRBJ2-2 TRBV5-1 CASSLVTGESTGELFF
TRBJ1-4 TRBV25-1 CASSVDGTGEKLFF
TRBJ1-1 TRBV7-9 CASVQGLNTEAFF
TRBJ2-7 TRBV29-1 CSVEKLGRVGYEQYF
TRBJ2-5 TRBV5-1 CASSPGHLQETQYF
TRBJ1-6 TRBV27 CASHDRSSYNSPLHF
TRBJ2-1 TRBV27 CASSTWTGVNEQFF
TRBJ2-1 TRBV10-3 CAISGPAMERLSYNEQFF
TRBJ2-1 TRBV7-7 CASSYLPLAGGGEQFF
TRBJ1-1 TRBV28 CASSSGQLFTEAFF
TRBJ1-6 TRBV28 CASSLDNRDSPLHF
TRBJ1-6 TRBV7-9 CASSLAVPQIDSPLHF
TRBJ2-7 TRBV2 CATTLGGYEQYF
TRBJ2-7 TRBV5-1 CASSTGQGAYEQYF
TRBJ2-7 TRBV30 CAWIPRGKFYEQYF
TRBJ2-3 TRBV5-6 CASSAHGRDTQYF
TRBJ2-3 TRBV9 CASSVGGQASTDTQYF
TRBJ2-5 TRBV4-2 CASSRKGGAGGETQYF
TRBJ2-7 TRBV10-3 CAILPDRGNYEQYF